Listed here are 6 T cell receptor beta chains from one sample, sequenced in a study of regulatory dendritic cells for organ transplantation. The table came from immunoSEQ multiplex PCR; TCRdb's copy has only in-frame clones and leaves some out. The sample yields about 34,000 clones, around nine tenths seen once. The sequenced material came from naive CD4+ T cells from blood. Noted subset: CD45RA+ naive T cells. These receptors all come from a human donor in good health.

The gene calls are TRBV7-9 and TRBJ2-3, with TRBD2 matching 8 bases. The CDR3 runs to 17 residues. CDR1 is SEHNR, CDR2 FQNEAQ, per germline (reference sequence). The trim removed 0 bases at V and 2 bases at J, leaving 7 bases unmatched. In DNA, the CDR3 is TGTGCCAGCAGCTTAGCATCAAGCGGGGGACACACAGATACGCAGTATTTT. Amino acids: CASSLASSGGHTDTQYF.

This sequence joins TRBV4-3 and TRBJ1-6; 10 bases match TRBD1. CDR1 and CDR2 (germline): LGHNA, YSLEER. The CDR3 is 14 residues long. J was trimmed by 7 bases and V by 3 bases; bases with no gene match: 0. The CDR3 sequence is CASSQGQGNSPLHF. CDR3 bases: TGCGCCAGCAGCCAGGGACAGGGGAATTCACCCCTCCACTTT.

The chain joins TRBV15 to TRBJ2-1; D is uncertain. V lost 4 bases to trimming and J lost 4 bases, with 8 bases between them. Germline CDR1 is LNHNV and CDR2 is YYDKDF (reference sequence). CDR3 size: 13 residues. The CDR3 bases are TGTGCCACCAGCATGGGATTATACAATGAGCAGTTCTTC. The encoded protein is CATSMGLYNEQFF.

A note on this clone: Mismatch with germline at one junction end may stem from a read error. This chain joins TRBV30 and TRBJ2-5; D not certain. The CDR3 consists of 11 residues. Germline lookup yields CDR1 GTSNPN and CDR2 SVGIG (reference sequence). In DNA form, the CDR3 reads TGTGCCTGGGGTGTAGGGGAGACCCAGTACTTC. Translated, it gives CAWGVGETQYF.

The J gene is TRBJ2-1, the V gene TRBV9, with 9 bases lining up with TRBD1. Unmatched junction bases numbered 14, after V lost 3 bases and J lost 4 bases. Germline lookup yields CDR1 SGDLS and CDR2 YYNGEE. This CDR3 has 18 residues. As DNA, the CDR3 is TGTGCCAGCAGCGCGATACGGGGACAGGGCCCTCCTTACAATGAGCAGTTCTTC. This encodes CASSAIRGQGPPYNEQFF.

V usage is TRBV10-2 and J usage is TRBJ2-7; 8 bases line up with TRBD2. CDR1 and CDR2 from the germline V gene are WSHSY and SAAADI. The length of the CDR3 is 17 residues. The J segment lost 3 bases and the V segment lost 6 bases, leaving 16 bases of the junction unmatched. Written as DNA, the CDR3 is TGCGCCAGCAGGAGGGGGTTCCGGAGCGGGGGTGGCTACGAGCAGTACTTC. Its protein product is CASRRGFRSGGGYEQYF.